Below are 17 T cell receptor beta chains sequenced from a single sample in a study of breast tumors, draining lymph nodes, adjacent tissues. TCRdb processed the multiplex PCR reads anew with MiXCR; each CDR3 protein has one entry. Of approximately 190,000 distinct CDR3 sequences detected, around a third appear once; the ten largest clones hold 4% to 5.5%. Samples came from axillary lymph nodes draining the breast cancer. Material: axillary lymph node tissue. The receptors derive from a female donor with breast cancer. Some clones in this sample may be carry-over from other donors' samples.

This clonotype has more than one count but fewer than ten. The chain recombines TRBV20-1 with TRBJ2-1; 9 positions agree with TRBD2. Trimming cost V 4 bases and J 0 bases; bases outside gene matches: 28. CDR1 is DFQATT, CDR2 SNEGSKA, per germline (reference sequence). The CDR3 is 23 residues long. CDR3 DNA sequence: TGCAGTGCTAAAGCCCCTTTAGGTAGGCCAGCGGGAGGCCTTGGGAGCTCCTACAATGAGCAGTTCTTC. Translation: CSAKAPLGRPAGGLGSSYNEQFF.

This clonotype was seen ten or more times. The DNA for the CDR3 is TGCAGTGCTAGTGGGGCTAGCGGGAGGGACTACGAGCAGTACTTC. This sequence encodes CSASGASGRDYEQYF. The chain employs TRBV20-1 and TRBJ2-7; 12 positions match TRBD2. Germline CDR1 is DFQATT and CDR2 is SNEGSKA (reference sequence). The CDR3 consists of 15 residues. J lost 3 bases, V lost 3 bases, and 6 bases had no gene match.

The table lists this clonotype with many counts. The J gene is TRBJ1-4, the V gene TRBV6-1, with D unresolved. Germline CDR1 MNHNS, CDR2 SASEGT. V was clipped by 4 bases and J by 0 bases, with 12 bases between them. The CDR3 length is 16 residues. Here the CDR3 reads CASSVSLGTTNEKLFF. The CDR3 bases are TGTGCCAGCAGTGTTTCCCTTGGTACAACTAATGAAAAACTGTTTTTT.

Only a few counts were recorded for this clonotype. Since a much larger clone is just one base distant, this may be a read error. As the CDR3 is not closed by the conserved phenylalanine or tryptophan, this likely results from a read error. The chain carries TRBV9 and TRBJ2-7, with a tentative D call TRBD2 (5 bases). Germline V lookup: CDR1 SGDLS, CDR2 YYNGEE. The CDR3 contains 13 residues. V shed 0 bases and J shed 6 bases, with 10 bases lying between them. The CDR3 loop is CASSVARGSEQYS. DNA of the CDR3: TGTGCCAGCAGCGTAGCTCGGGGTTCCGAGCAGTACTCC.

A word on this clonotype: Given a much more abundant clone one base away, this may be a read error. This chain uses TRBV18 with TRBJ2-7; D is undetermined. This CDR3 comprises 14 residues. The V end lost 6 bases, the J end lost 1 base, and 13 bases lay between the germline ends. The germline V gene has CDR1 KGHSH and CDR2 LQKENI. CDR3 bases: TGTGCCAGCTCGCGACTTCCTGGGTCCTACGAGCAGTACTTC. Encoded protein: CASSRLPGSYEQYF. The full variable domain, with the rest looked up from reference TRBV18 and TRBJ2-7, is NAGVMQNPRHLVRRRGQEARLRCSPMKGHSHVYWYRQLPEEGLKFMVYLQKENIIDESGMPKERFSAEFPKEGPSILRIQQVVRGDSAAYFCASSRLPGSYEQYFGPGTRLTVT.

Details on this clonotype: Since the CDR3 does not end with the conserved phenylalanine or tryptophan, this likely comes from a read error. The DNA is left out, because the CDR3 cannot be placed on it with certainty; the CDR3 is given as TCRdb lists it. This chain links TRBV5-1 with TRBJ1-6; the table's D gene call, TRBD1, was not cross checked with the DNA. Counting both end residues, the CDR3 totals 9 amino acids. The germline V gene has CDR1 SGHRS and CDR2 YFSETQ. The CDR3 sequence: CASSSWTVE.

This clonotype came up a few times. One end of the junction fails to match germline, which may point to a read error. The gene calls are TRBV6-6 and TRBJ1-2; D remains ambiguous. Germline lookup yields CDR1 MNHNY and CDR2 SVGAGI (reference sequence). The CDR3 sequence is 13 residues long. The CDR3 is CASSQPALPGCTF. The CDR3 nucleotides are TGTGCCAGCAGTCAGCCGGCCCTTCCGGGCTGCACCTTC.

CDR3 sequence reads: CSAQIGTGSSYEQYF. DNA of the CDR3: TGCAGTGCGCAAATCGGGACAGGGAGCTCCTACGAGCAGTACTTC. The chain recombines TRBV20-1 with TRBJ2-7; 9 nucleotides agree with TRBD1. CDR1 and CDR2 (germline): DFQATT, SNEGSKA (reference sequence). The CDR3 has 15 amino acids. Trimming removed 6 bases from V and 0 bases from J; junction bases left unmatched: 9.

Regarding this clonotype: One end of the junction does not line up with germline, which may come from a read error. The chain combines TRBV4-1 with TRBJ1-6; D might be TRBD1 (6 bases). The germline gives CDR1 MGHRA, CDR2 YSYEKL. CDR3 length: 14 residues. The CDR3 sequence is CASTRQGRNSPLHF. The CDR3 DNA follows: TGTGCCAGCACCCGGCAGGGGCGTAATTCACCCCTCCACTTT.

The gene calls are TRBV12-3 or TRBV12-4 and TRBJ2-5; 9 nucleotides agree with TRBD2. The CDR3 covers 16 residues. J was trimmed by 4 bases and V by 3 bases; bases with no gene match: 9. The CDR3 nucleotides read TGTGCCAGCAGTTTCGTCGCGGGGGGGCCCCGAGAGACCCAGTACTTC. Its translation is CASSFVAGGPRETQYF.

This clonotype appeared many times. A much larger clone lies a single base off, so this may be a read error. V is TRBV20-1 and J is TRBJ1-2, with D possibly TRBD1 on 5 matching bases. The germline gives CDR1 DFQATT, CDR2 SNEGSKA (reference sequence). CDR3 size: 12 residues. CDR3 sequence: CSASNRFYGSTF. In nucleotides, the CDR3 is TGCAGTGCATCCAACAGGTTCTATGGCTCCACCTTC.

Comment on this clonotype: A much more abundant neighbour one base away suggests this may be a read error. CDR3 loop: CAWSGRDERFF. CDR3 bases: TGTGCCTGGAGCGGGAGAGATGAGCGGTTCTTC. The chain joins TRBV30 to TRBJ2-1; tentative D call: TRBD2 (6 bases). The germline V gene encodes CDR1 GTSNPN and CDR2 SVGIG (reference sequence). The CDR3 is made up of 11 amino acids.

V and J are TRBV7-3 and TRBJ2-3; 14 bases match TRBD2. V lost 4 bases to trimming and J lost 11 bases; unmatched junction nucleotides: 8. Germline CDR1 is SGHTA and CDR2 is FQGTGA. The CDR3 loop spans 15 amino acids. CDR3 sequence reads: CASSSGLAGGDEQYF. The CDR3 DNA sequence: TGTGCCAGCAGCTCCGGACTAGCGGGGGGAGATGAGCAGTATTTT.

In this sample, this clonotype turned up many times. This chain connects TRBV12-3 or TRBV12-4 to TRBJ2-7; D call uncertain. This CDR3 is built from 13 residues. V lost 6 bases to trimming and J lost 3 bases, with 12 bases between them. CDR3 nucleotide sequence: TGTGCCAGCAGGGCGGAAGACCTCTACGAGCAGTACTTC. Its translation is CASRAEDLYEQYF.

In this sample, this clonotype turned up a few times. Given a much more abundant clone one base away, this may be a read error. The chain joins TRBV20-1 to TRBJ2-6; possibly TRBD1 for D (5 bases). Per germline, CDR1 DFQATT and CDR2 SNEGSKA (reference sequence). CDR3 size: 14 residues. As DNA, the CDR3 is TGCAGTGCTAGGCAGGGTTCTGGGGCCACCGTCCTGACTTTC. Its translation: CSARQGSGATVLTF.

J is TRBJ2-1 and V is TRBV4-1, with 14 positions matching TRBD2. Trimming took 0 bases from V and 8 from J; bases not matched to a gene: 6. Germline CDR1 and CDR2: MGHRA and YSYEKL. The CDR3 is 17 amino acids. The CDR3 DNA is TGCGCCAGCAGCCAAGATCCACCGGGACTAGCGGGGGATGAGCAGTTCTTC. Its protein product is CASSQDPPGLAGDEQFF.

CDR3 coding DNA: TGTGCCAGCAGTGAAGCGTTCCTCTCGACTAGCAACACGCAGTATTTT. Its protein product is CASSEAFLSTSNTQYF. The V gene is TRBV6-1, the J gene TRBJ2-3; 7 bases are shared with TRBD2. The CDR3 is 16 amino acids. The germline V gene encodes CDR1 MNHNS and CDR2 SASEGT. The V segment lost 0 bases and the J segment 9 bases; nucleotides outside the gene matches: 12.